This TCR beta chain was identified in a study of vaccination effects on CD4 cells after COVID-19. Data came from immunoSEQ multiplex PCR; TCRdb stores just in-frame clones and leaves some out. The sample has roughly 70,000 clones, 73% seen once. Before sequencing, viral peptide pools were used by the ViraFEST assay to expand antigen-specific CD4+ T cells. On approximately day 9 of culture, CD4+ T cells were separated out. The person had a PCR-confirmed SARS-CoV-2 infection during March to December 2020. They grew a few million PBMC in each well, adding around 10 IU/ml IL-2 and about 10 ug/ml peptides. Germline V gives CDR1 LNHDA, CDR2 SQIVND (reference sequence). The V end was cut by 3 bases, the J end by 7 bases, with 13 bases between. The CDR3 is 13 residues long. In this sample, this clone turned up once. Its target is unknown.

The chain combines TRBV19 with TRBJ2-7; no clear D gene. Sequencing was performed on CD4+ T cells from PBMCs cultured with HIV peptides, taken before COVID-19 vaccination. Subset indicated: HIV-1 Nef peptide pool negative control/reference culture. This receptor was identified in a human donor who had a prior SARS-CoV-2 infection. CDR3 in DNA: TGTGCCAGTAGTATTTCCCTCCGCCCTGAGCAGTACTTC. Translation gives CASSISLRPEQYF.